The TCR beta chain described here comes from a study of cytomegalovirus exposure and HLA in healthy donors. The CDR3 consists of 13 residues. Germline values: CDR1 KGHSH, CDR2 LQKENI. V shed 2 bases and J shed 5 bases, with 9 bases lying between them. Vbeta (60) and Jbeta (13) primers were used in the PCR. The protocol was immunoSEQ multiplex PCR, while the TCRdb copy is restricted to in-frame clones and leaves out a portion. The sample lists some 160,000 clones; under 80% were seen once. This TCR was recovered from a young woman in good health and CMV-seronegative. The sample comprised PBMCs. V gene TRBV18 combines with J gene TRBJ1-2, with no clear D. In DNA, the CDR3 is TGTGCCAGCTCACCAATTGTCGTTTATGGCTACACCTTC. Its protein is CASSPIVVYGYTF.